This T cell receptor beta chain comes out of a study of T cell responses to AZD1222 COVID-19 vaccine. Study conclusions and caveats: Possibly, clonal diversity was underestimated; donors were largely white British and included more females.

This clone has just one count. The target antigen is unknown. Generated by immunoSEQ multiplex PCR, the TCRdb table keeps only in-frame clones and is missing some. Altogether 70,000 to 95,000 clones are present, roughly 84% being singletons, with the ten largest covering more than 5%. The receptor was derived from an adult who received the AZD1222 COVID-19 vaccine. The source material was peripheral blood, sampled 28 days after the second AZD1222 dose.

CDR3 residues: CASRPGGLNNEQFF. In DNA, the CDR3 is TGTGCCAGCCGACCGGGGGGGCTAAACAATGAGCAGTTCTTC. The chain has TRBV28 and TRBJ2-1; 8 nucleotides match TRBD2. This CDR3 is 14 amino acids long. After removal of 8 bases from V and 5 bases from J, the junction contained 8 bases not matched to a gene. In germline, CDR1 is MDHEN, CDR2 SYDVKM.